This TCR beta chain came from a study of T-cell memory formation after mild COVID-19. Turning to the study itself: There were largely donor-specific TCR clusters.

TCRdb passed the 5' RACE reads through MiXCR, listing each CDR3 protein once. The sample lists under 150,000 distinct CDR3 sequences; roughly 15% were seen once. This clonotype was seen only a few times. The CDR3 runs to 15 residues. The ends were cut back, 0 bases at V and 0 bases at J, with 9 bases in the middle. Germline loops: CDR1 LGHDT, CDR2 YNNKEL (reference sequence). The V gene is TRBV3-1, the J gene TRBJ2-7, with D tentatively TRBD1 or TRBD2 (5 bases each). This clonotype was sampled from an adult woman who had mild COVID-19 (a few samples of this study predate the infection). Cell type and time point are not known. The material sequenced was PBMCs or a T cell subset sorted from them (not recorded which). The CDR3 protein is CASSQDRDGSYEQYF. The CDR3 nucleotides are TGTGCCAGCAGCCAAGACAGGGACGGCTCCTACGAGCAGTACTTC.